This TCR beta chain originates from a study of shared clonotypes between healthy human individuals. This table comes from immunoSEQ multiplex PCR, and its TCRdb copy is limited to in-frame clones, with some not included. The sample shows some 2,400,000 clones, more than 90% of them seen only once. The junction had 6 bases not matched to a gene; V was cut back by 3 bases and J by 0 bases. There are 16 residues in the CDR3. Germline loops: CDR1 MNHNS, CDR2 SASEGT. This clonotype was sampled from a man aged 18 to 29 in good health. The V gene is TRBV6-1, the J gene TRBJ2-7; 9 positions match TRBD2. Sequenced material: naive CD4+ T cells sorted from blood. Subset: CD45RA+ positively selected. The CDR3 loop is CASSDRGGASSYEQYF. The CDR3 DNA reads TGTGCCAGCAGTGATCGCGGGGGGGCGAGCTCCTACGAGCAGTACTTC.